This TCR beta chain was captured in a study of cytomegalovirus exposure and HLA in healthy donors. Notes on the study in general: Specific recognition of CMV antigens was confirmed in vitro for a few chains (all CMV-associated). The authors judged a highly shared variant cluster likely a sequencing artifact. An analysis done earlier found most TCR beta V segments productive about 87% or about 30% of the time. What a later analysis showed was that several of the most significant clusters appeared linked to common viral pathogens.

Primers: 60 Vbeta forward and 13 Jbeta reverse. Libraries were prepared by immunoSEQ multiplex PCR; TCRdb keeps only in-frame clonotypes and omits some of them. Altogether 150,000 to 200,000 clones are present, around 68% being singletons, with the ten largest covering 2.5% to 3%. There are 13 residues in the CDR3. Deletions cut 1 base from V and 4 bases from J, with 8 bases between. Germline CDR1 and CDR2: SGHAT and FQDESV (reference sequence). With respect to this clone: Its antigen is undetermined.

The sequence came from a man aged 35-49 years in good health and CMV-seronegative. Sequencing input: PBMCs. The chain has TRBV11-1 and TRBJ2-7; tentative D call: TRBD1 (5 bases). The CDR3 region has the DNA TGTGCCAGCAGCTTAGAAGGGGAATACGAGCAGTACTTC. This gives the protein CASSLEGEYEQYF.